The 12 T cell receptor beta chains below come from one sample, sequenced in a study of spatial heterogeneity in lung cancer. Each CDR3 protein is one row after TCRdb ran MiXCR on the 5' RACE reads. The table includes about 36,000 distinct CDR3 sequences, 5.2% detected once. Time point reported: sample taken at primary tumor resection. The sequenced material consisted of unsorted whole RNA from tumor, nontumor lung or frozen PBMC. The sample in question was PBMCs, obtained at surgery. The origin of the receptors is a female donor with early-stage non-small cell lung cancer.

There are a few counts of this clonotype. The CDR3 coding sequence is TGTGCCAGCAGCTTTTATACAGGGAATGAGCAGTTCTTC. Encoded protein: CASSFYTGNEQFF. The chain has TRBV7-9 and TRBJ2-1; weak D call: TRBD1 (6 bases). The V end lost 3 bases, the J end lost 7 bases, and 10 bases lay between the germline ends. This CDR3 has 13 amino acids. Germline lookup yields CDR1 SEHNR and CDR2 FQNEAQ (reference sequence). The variable domain in full, with the rest retrieved from reference TRBV7-9 and TRBJ2-1, is DTGVSQNPRHKITKRGQNVTFRCDPISEHNRLYWYRQTLGQGPEFLTYFQNEAQLEKSRLLSDRFSAERPKGSFSTLEIQRTEQGDSAMYLCASSFYTGNEQFFGPGTRLTVL.

This clonotype was counted at least ten times. This sequence joins TRBV7-8 and TRBJ2-3; D is uncertain. Germline V gene sequence: CDR1 SGHVS, CDR2 FQNEAQ. This CDR3 region has 15 residues. The V and J ends lost 4 bases and 0 bases respectively, with 11 bases between them. In DNA form, the CDR3 reads TGTGCCAGCAGCTCTCTCCCGAGGAGCACAGATACGCAGTATTTT. It codes for CASSSLPRSTDTQYF.

In this sample, this clonotype turned up many times. The chain links TRBV12-3 or TRBV12-4 to TRBJ2-4; D call uncertain. CDR3 length: 14 amino acids. V shed 4 bases and J shed 6 bases, with 13 bases lying between them. CDR3 loop: CASSSRPRSNIQYF. CDR3 DNA sequence: TGTGCCAGCAGTTCTCGCCCGAGATCAAACATTCAGTACTTC.

This clonotype was seen repeatedly, ten times or more. This sequence joins TRBV15 and TRBJ2-2; 8 bases agree with TRBD2. The CDR3 is 16 amino acids. Germline-derived CDR1 and CDR2 are LNHNV and YYDKDF (reference sequence). Trimming cost V 0 bases and J 1 base; bases outside gene matches: 1. CDR3 loop: CATSRDAGGNTGELFF. CDR3 sequence (DNA): TGTGCCACCAGCAGAGATGCGGGAGGGAACACCGGGGAGCTGTTTTTT.

The CDR3 sequence is CASRPHGALAKNIQYF. The CDR3 DNA follows: TGTGCCAGCAGACCCCACGGAGCTCTAGCCAAAAACATTCAGTACTTC. The gene calls are TRBV12-3 or TRBV12-4 and TRBJ2-4; D is undetermined. The germline V and J ends were trimmed by 6 bases and 0 bases, with 15 bases remaining between them. This CDR3 region has 16 residues.

This clonotype was observed a handful of times. The chain is built from TRBV10-3 and TRBJ2-3; D might be TRBD1 (6 bases). This CDR3 has 15 residues. V dropped 1 base and J dropped 5 bases, with 13 bases sitting between them. CDR1 and CDR2 (germline): ENHRY, SYGVKD. CDR3 residues: CAISEWSGVGDTQYF. For the CDR3, the DNA is TGTGCCATCAGTGAGTGGTCAGGGGTGGGAGATACGCAGTATTTT.

Ten or more counts support this clonotype. The chain links TRBV5-1 to TRBJ1-1; D uncertain. V was cut by 0 bases and J by 4 bases, with 10 bases left in between. This CDR3 region has 14 residues. Germline lookup yields CDR1 SGHRS and CDR2 YFSETQ. This CDR3 reads CASSLASTVTEAFF. Written as DNA, the CDR3 is TGCGCCAGCAGCTTGGCCTCGACCGTCACTGAAGCTTTCTTT.

This clonotype was observed at least ten times. CDR3 protein: CASSYGFGRDRASYNEQFF. DNA for the CDR3: TGTGCCAGCAGTTACGGTTTCGGACGGGACAGGGCGTCCTACAATGAGCAGTTCTTC. The chain links TRBV6-2 or TRBV6-3 to TRBJ2-1; 9 bases line up with TRBD1. The J segment lost 1 base and the V segment lost 2 bases, leaving 12 bases of the junction unmatched. There are 19 residues in the CDR3. Germline CDR1 MNHEY, CDR2 SVGEGT.

The chain combines TRBV5-1 with TRBJ2-7; 8 bases fit TRBD2. This CDR3 region has 14 residues. Trimming at V came to 3 bases and at J to 6 bases, leaving 8 bases not matched to a gene. Germline V CDR1 and CDR2: SGHRS, YFSETQ. The CDR3 nucleotides are TGCGCCAGCAGCTCGATGGGACTAGTTGCCGAGCAGTACTTC. Its protein is CASSSMGLVAEQYF.

A note on this clonotype: With a much larger clone just one base away, this may be a read error. CDR3 bases: TGTGCCAGCAGCTCCAGACTAGCGGGGACGACCTACAATGAGCAGTTCTTC. Its protein product is CASSSRLAGTTYNEQFF. The chain is built from TRBV11-3 and TRBJ2-1; 11 bases line up with TRBD2. CDR3 length equals 17 residues. V lost 4 bases and J lost 2; bases outside the gene matches: 7. Looked up from germline, CDR1 is SGHNT and CDR2 is YENEEA.

The genes are TRBV18 and TRBJ1-4, with D possibly matching TRBD1 (6 bases). The V and J ends lost 2 bases and 6 bases respectively, with 7 bases between them. Germline V gene data show CDR1 as KGHSH and CDR2 as LQKENI. CDR3 length: 13 amino acids. The CDR3 here is CASSPRGYEKLFF. Here the CDR3 DNA reads TGTGCCAGCTCACCAAGGGGGTATGAAAAACTGTTTTTT.

This clonotype was seen repeatedly, ten times or more. A read error may produce the germline difference seen at one junction end. The gene calls are TRBV6-4 and TRBJ1-1, with unresolved D. This CDR3 spans 8 amino acids. Germline-derived CDR1 and CDR2 are MRHNA and SNTAGT. CDR3 sequence reads: CASSDSPF. CDR3 bases: TGTGCCAGCAGTGACTCCCCCTTT.